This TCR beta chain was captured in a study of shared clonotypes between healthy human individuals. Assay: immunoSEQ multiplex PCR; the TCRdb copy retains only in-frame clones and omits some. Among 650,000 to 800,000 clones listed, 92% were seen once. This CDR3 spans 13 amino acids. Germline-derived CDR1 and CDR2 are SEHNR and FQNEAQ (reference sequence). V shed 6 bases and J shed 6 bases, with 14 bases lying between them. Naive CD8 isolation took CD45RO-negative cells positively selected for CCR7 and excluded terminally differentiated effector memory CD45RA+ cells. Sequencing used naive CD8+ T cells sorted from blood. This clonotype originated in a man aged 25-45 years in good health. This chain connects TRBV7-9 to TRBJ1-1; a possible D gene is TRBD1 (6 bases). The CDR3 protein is CASRGHTRPEAFF. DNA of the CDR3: TGTGCCAGCAGGGGACATACACGTCCTGAAGCTTTCTTT.